Included here is one TCR beta chain sequence, with context. The sample holds many counts of this clonotype. The specificity of this receptor is unknown. Base qualities were left out, and no much larger clone turns up one base away. A case-control design nested within a healthcare worker cohort in London, UK, was used, with weekly nasopharyngeal swab PCR tests and blood sampling performed. Healthcare workers were recruited during the week of the UK lockdown, between 23 and 31 March 2020, and followed weekly for up to 16 weeks. The library was built by means of 5' RACE. The sequencer listed for this sample is NextSeq 500. To correct for sequencing error and PCR bias, the TCR library protocol tagged individual cDNA molecules with unique molecular identifiers. Sequencing covered both TCR alpha and beta chains, and within each sample the abundances of alpha and beta sequences were tightly co-correlated. Per the authors' processing: V gene, J gene and CDR3 annotation of TCR sequences was performed with Decombinator V4. TCRs were defined as expanded if a significant change between any two time points was detected under a Poisson model with p below 0.0001. Abundances of TCRs were expressed as counts per million after normalisation to the total number of TCRs sequenced in each sample. TRAV1-2 paired with TRAJ12, TRAJ20 or TRAJ33 defined MAIT TCRs, while TRAV10 paired with TRAJ18 defined iNKT TCRs. VDJdb, accessed 1 November 2021, was searched for CMV, EBV and SARS-CoV-2 annotated TCRs, with TCRs annotated for multiple antigens excluded. TCRdb reran the public reads through fastp at Q25 and MiXCR, keeping productive beta chains. Every distinct CDR3 protein forms one entry, paired with its most common genes and DNA. The V and J calls shown here were made by TCRdb, not taken from the authors' results. In this sample the table shows tens of thousands of distinct CDR3 sequences, 11% to 15% of which occur a single time. The ten largest clones represent under 4% of the sample.

The sample originates from a study of early T cells in non-severe SARS-CoV-2 infection (dated by TCRdb to 2020 to 2022). Concerning the study at large: Bulk RNA from unsorted whole blood was used for TCR sequencing, so alpha and beta chains could not be paired.

V is pruned by 4 bases and J by 1 base, leaving 3 bases of the junction without a gene match. CDR1 and CDR2, looked up from the germline V gene (reference sequence), are SGHNT and YYREEE. The CDR3 sequence holds 14 residues, the cysteine and phenylalanine included. Only the CDR3 DNA stays, 42 bases, in frame from base 1. Study-level results and caveats: Matching against VDJdb was skewed toward anti-spike CD8 responses, likely underestimated virus-specific expansions, and missed private and CD4 specificities.

Sequenced material: whole blood. The rearrangement joined TRBV5-4 to TRBJ2-7; TRBD1 fits 9 bases in the junction. This TCR was recovered from an adult who was a healthcare worker with PCR-confirmed SARS-CoV-2 infection or an uninfected control (not recorded which). The CDR3 region reads CASSAGTGSYEQYF. The DNA sequence is TGTGCCAGCAGCGCCGGGACAGGGTCCTACGAGCAGTACTTC.